This T cell receptor beta chain was observed in a study of human T cells and chemical hapten exposure (dated by TCRdb to about 2021). About the full investigation: For sensitization, 2% DPC in acetone was applied to a roughly 2 cm by roughly 2 cm area of upper inner arm skin. Libraries were combined into a pool for sequencing, and differences in TCR yield between samples came mainly from small differences in library volumes within the pool. Blood samples were taken from patients before sensitization (week 0) and at 2, 6 and about 24 weeks after DPC sensitization. Throughout the approximately 22-week study period, patients were also given weekly therapeutic DPC doses on the scalp. In alopecia patients, the study followed how the peripheral blood TCR repertoire changed in vivo over primary and secondary sensitization to diphenylcyclopropenone (DPC), a hapten. Blood for TCR sequencing was provided by twenty-nine alopecia patients at one to four time points (pre-sensitization, 2, 6 and 24 weeks). Patch testing was performed on the upper back with Finn chambers containing 0.01% DPC, and the patch tests were scored after 6 days according to International Contact Dermatitis Research Group standards. Alopecia areata with under or over 50% scalp involvement, alopecia totalis and alopecia universalis were represented in the patient cohort, which was mostly female. What the work shows at the level of the full study, not this receptor alone: Patch test score was positively correlated with the number of PT1 expanded TCRs, with significance at thresholds 8, 16 and 32 but not at 4. After repeated subsampling, changes were observed in the strength of the expansion versus patch-test correlation and in the threshold at which the correlation became significant. DPC sensitization did not change how many TCRs were above 1 in 1000 frequency, and no evidence was found of alterations in global repertoire structure. Because all patients had alopecia, a presumed autoimmune disease, the immune response of the patients might differ from that of healthy individuals. Significantly more large CDR3 similarity clusters were formed by expanded TCRs than by pre-sensitization or healthy control sets, consistent with antigen-driven responses.

The library was prepared using RACE. Sequencing was performed on a NextSeq 500. During library preparation, unique molecular identifiers were attached to individual cDNA molecules so that TCRs could be counted in a quantitative, reproducible way. From each blood RNA sample, both TCR alpha and TCR beta chains were sequenced. From the authors' description of their analysis: Samples had a median of roughly 87,000 TCRs, with a range from 23,224 to 690,600. V, J and CDR3 annotation of the TCR reads was carried out using the Decombinator software suite. For PS versus PT1 abundance plots, all samples were subsampled to the same number of TCRs (28,000). Expanded TCRs were defined as absent before sensitization and observed at least eight times at the 2-week time point. The raw public reads went through TCRdb reprocessing: fastp at Q25, MiXCR clone calling, in-frame beta chains kept. Rows with a matching CDR3 protein are joined into one entry that keeps the most common DNA and genes. The V and J calls come from TCRdb's annotation, not from the publication. Recorded for this sample are tens of thousands of distinct CDR3 sequences; 25% to 40% of them occurred a single time. Around 8.9% of the sample comes from the top ten.

The label giving this sample's time point can be read as: patch test 1, 2 weeks after DPC sensitization. Reading the label with the study, this specimen's treatment or condition is: therapeutic diphenylcyclopropenone sensitization with weekly scalp DPC. At every patch-test visit, the blood draw took place before the patch test was put on. Patients were eligible if aged 18 to 70, diagnosed with alopecia and judged suitable for DPC therapy, and pregnant patients were excluded. Total RNA was isolated from unfractionated whole blood collected in Tempus Blood RNA tubes. Notes on this clonotype: Which antigen it targets is not known. No quality values exist for individual bases; no much larger clone is one base distant.

The sequencing here drew on whole blood, taken in connection with sensitization to the hapten diphenylcyclopropenone (DPC). The TCR comes from a man aged 40-49 years with alopecia areata. Some clones in this sample may be carry-over from other donors' samples.

The DNA sequence is TGTGCCAGCACCCAGACTAGCGGGTGGGCTTCCTACAATGAGCAGTTCTTC. Its amino acids are CASTQTSGWASYNEQFF. The rearranged segments are TRBV12-3 or TRBV12-4 and TRBJ2-1, with TRBD2 identical over 10 junction bases. From its cysteine to its phenylalanine, the CDR3 spans 17 amino acids. CDR3 DNA only is kept here, 51 bases in frame from base 1. V loses 7 bases at its end and J loses 1 base; junction bases beyond the gene matches: 10.